The source of this TCR beta chain is a study of cytomegalovirus exposure and HLA in healthy donors. Regarding the study as a whole: On later analysis, the bulk of CMV-associated TCR beta chains appeared to be HLA-restricted. According to the study, 150 to 200 TCR beta chains were cytomegalovirus-associated. TCR beta V- and J-gene trimming, according to a later analysis, was linked to a missense DCLRE1C variant.

PCR used 60 Vbeta primers and 13 Jbeta primers. Libraries were prepared by immunoSEQ multiplex PCR; TCRdb keeps only in-frame clonotypes and omits some of them. The sample carries under 70,000 clones, around four fifths recorded once. This clone was seen more than once but under ten times. Antigen unknown. CDR3 size: 14 residues. From germline, CDR1 is SGHRS and CDR2 YFSETQ. Trimming removed 0 bases from V and 2 bases from J, with 8 bases in between. Sequencing was done on a sample of PBMCs. The chain carries TRBV5-1 and TRBJ2-5; no clear D. The receptor was derived from a man aged 45-65 years in good health and CMV-seronegative. CDR3 nucleotide sequence: TGCGCCAGCAGCTTGGCCTACAGTCAAGAGACCCAGTACTTC. This translates into CASSLAYSQETQYF.